This T cell receptor beta chain appears in the sequencing data of a study of T cells in localized non-small cell lung cancer. The assay was immunoSEQ multiplex PCR, and TCRdb's table has in-frame clones only and misses some. The sample shows some 13,000 clones, roughly 84% of them seen only once. The TCR originated in a male donor older than 55 with stage III lung adenocarcinoma. The sequencing used peripheral blood, collected before any cancer treatment.

CDR3 amino acids: CASSLGAEETQYF. As DNA, the CDR3 is TGTGCCAGCAGCTTGGGAGCGGAAGAGACCCAGTACTTC. This chain links TRBV7-7 with TRBJ2-5, with a weak D call TRBD2 (5 bases). The length of the CDR3 is 13 residues. Trimming removed 3 bases at V and 3 bases at J, with 8 bases between. Germline V lookup: CDR1 SSHAT, CDR2 FNYEAQ (reference sequence).